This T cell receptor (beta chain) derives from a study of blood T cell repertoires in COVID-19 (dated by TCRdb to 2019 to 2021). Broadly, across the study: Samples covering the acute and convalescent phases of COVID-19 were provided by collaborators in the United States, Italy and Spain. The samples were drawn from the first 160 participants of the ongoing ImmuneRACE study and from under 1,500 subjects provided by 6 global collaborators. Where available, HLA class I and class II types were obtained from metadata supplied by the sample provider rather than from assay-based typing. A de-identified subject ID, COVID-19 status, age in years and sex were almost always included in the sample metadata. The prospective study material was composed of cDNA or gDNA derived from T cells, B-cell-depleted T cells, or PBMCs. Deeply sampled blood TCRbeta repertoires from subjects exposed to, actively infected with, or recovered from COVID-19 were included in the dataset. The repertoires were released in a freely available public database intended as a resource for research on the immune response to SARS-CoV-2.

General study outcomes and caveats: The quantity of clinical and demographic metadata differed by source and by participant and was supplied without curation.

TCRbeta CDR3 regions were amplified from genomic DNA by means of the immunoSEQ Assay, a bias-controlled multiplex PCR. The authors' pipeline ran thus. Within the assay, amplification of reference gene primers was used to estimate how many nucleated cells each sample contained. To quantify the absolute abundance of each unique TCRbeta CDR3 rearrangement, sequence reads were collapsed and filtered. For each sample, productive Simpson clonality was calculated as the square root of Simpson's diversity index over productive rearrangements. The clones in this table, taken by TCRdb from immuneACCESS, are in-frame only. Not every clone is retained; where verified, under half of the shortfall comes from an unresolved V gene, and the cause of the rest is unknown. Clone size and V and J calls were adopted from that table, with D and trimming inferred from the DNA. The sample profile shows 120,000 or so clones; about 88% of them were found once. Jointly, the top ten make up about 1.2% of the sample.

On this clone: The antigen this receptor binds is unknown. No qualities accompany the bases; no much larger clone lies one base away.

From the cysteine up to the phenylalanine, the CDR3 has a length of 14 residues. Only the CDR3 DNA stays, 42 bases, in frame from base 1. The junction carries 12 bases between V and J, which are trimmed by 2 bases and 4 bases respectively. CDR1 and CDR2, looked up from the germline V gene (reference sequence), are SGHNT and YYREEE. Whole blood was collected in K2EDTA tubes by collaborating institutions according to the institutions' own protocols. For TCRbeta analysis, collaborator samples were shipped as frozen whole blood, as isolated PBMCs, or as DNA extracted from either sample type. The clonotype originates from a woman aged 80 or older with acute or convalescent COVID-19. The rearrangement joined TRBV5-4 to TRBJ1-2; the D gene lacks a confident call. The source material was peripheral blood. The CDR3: CASSLLSPSYGYTF. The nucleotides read TGTGCCAGCAGCTTACTAAGCCCCAGCTATGGCTACACCTTC.